Presented here are 10 T cell receptor beta chains from one specimen sequenced in a study of blood T cell repertoires in COVID-19. The protocol was immunoSEQ multiplex PCR, while the TCRdb copy is restricted to in-frame clones and leaves out a portion. The data hold around 300,000 clones, with 88% observed a single time. The material sequenced was PBMCs or T cells enriched from blood (not recorded which). Every receptor here comes from a man aged 25-45 years who had recovered from COVID-19.

V and J are TRBV9 and TRBJ2-5; TRBD1 aligns across 12 bases. The ends lost 5 bases at V and 4 bases at J; junction bases unmatched: 0. The CDR3 has 13 amino acids. Per germline, CDR1 SGDLS and CDR2 YYNGEE. Here the CDR3 reads CASRGQGAETQYF. In DNA form, the CDR3 reads TGTGCCAGCAGGGGACAGGGGGCAGAGACCCAGTACTTC.

This chain connects TRBV5-1 to TRBJ2-3; the match to TRBD2 covers 10 bases. Germline CDR1 reads SGHRS; CDR2 reads YFSETQ. Unmatched junction bases numbered 10, after V lost 7 bases and J lost 2 bases. The CDR3 runs to 16 residues. The CDR3 is CASGTIAGGSTDTQYF. The CDR3 DNA follows: TGCGCCAGCGGCACAATAGCGGGGGGTTCCACAGATACGCAGTATTTT.

The rearrangement links TRBV28 to TRBJ1-2; no reliable D call. The CDR3 covers 13 residues. V lost 3 bases and J lost 1, with 6 bases in between. CDR1 and CDR2 from the germline V gene are MDHEN and SYDVKM. The CDR3 nucleotides read TGTGCCAGCAGTTTCAAAATTAACTATGGCTACACCTTC. This translates into CASSFKINYGYTF.

The rearrangement uses TRBV5-6 and TRBJ1-5; 9 bases are shared with TRBD1. V dropped 1 base and J dropped 4; count of bases not matched to a gene: 3. The CDR3 is 15 residues long. CDR1 is SGHDT and CDR2 is YYEEEE in the germline V gene. The CDR3 nucleotides read TGTGCCAGCAGCTTGACAGGGGGCGCGAATCAGCCCCAGCATTTT. It codes for CASSLTGGANQPQHF. Variable domain in full (rest from reference TRBV5-6 and TRBJ1-5): DAGVTQSPTHLIKTRGQQVTLRCSPKSGHDTVSWYQQALGQGPQFIFQYYEEEERQRGNFPDRFSGHQFPNYSSELNVNALLLGDSALYLCASSLTGGANQPQHFGDGTRLSIL.

This clone has just one count. This chain links TRBV19 with TRBJ2-1; 7 positions agree with TRBD2. Germline V gene sequence: CDR1 LNHDA, CDR2 SQIVND (reference sequence). The junction had 17 bases not matched to a gene; V was cut back by 8 bases and J by 7 bases. This CDR3 contains 16 residues. This CDR3 reads CASSFGLAASLNEQFF. As DNA, the CDR3 is TGTGCCAGTTCATTCGGGCTAGCGGCCAGCTTAAATGAGCAGTTCTTC.

The rearrangement joins TRBV6-5 to TRBJ2-7; the D is unclear. The CDR3 length is 12 residues. CDR1 MNHEY and CDR2 SVGAGI come from the germline V gene. Trimming shortened V by 6 bases and J by 3 bases, and 9 bases separated the two germline ends. This chain's CDR3 is CASRSDIYEQYF. For the CDR3, the DNA is TGTGCCAGCAGGTCCGACATCTACGAGCAGTACTTC.

V usage is TRBV19 and J usage is TRBJ1-1; D may be TRBD1 (6 bases). The V gene lost 6 bases and the J gene lost 0 bases, with 14 bases spanning the gap. The length of the CDR3 is 15 residues. Germline V gene lookup returns CDR1 LNHDA and CDR2 SQIVND (reference sequence). CDR3 sequence: CASSDIQGMNTEAFF. Here the CDR3 DNA reads TGTGCCAGTAGCGACATCCAGGGGATGAACACTGAAGCTTTCTTT.

V usage is TRBV28 and J usage is TRBJ1-5; 7 bases map to TRBD1. Unmatched junction bases numbered 8, after V lost 3 bases and J lost 3 bases. CDR3 length equals 16 residues. Germline V CDR1 and CDR2: MDHEN, SYDVKM. The CDR3 nucleotides read TGTGCCAGCAGTTTCGGAAGAGGGGGCGCCAATCAGCCCCAGCATTTT. It encodes CASSFGRGGANQPQHF.

The gene calls are TRBV28 and TRBJ2-7; 7 bases map to TRBD1. The V segment lost 6 bases and the J segment 2 bases; nucleotides outside the gene matches: 16. CDR1 is MDHEN, CDR2 SYDVKM, per germline. The CDR3 sequence is 17 residues long. The CDR3 region has the DNA TGTGCCAGCAGGCCAACACCGGGACAGAGGCTTACCTACGAGCAGTACTTC. It is translated as CASRPTPGQRLTYEQYF.

The V and J genes are TRBV21-1 and TRBJ1-1; the tabulated D call, TRBD1, remains unverified against the DNA. TRBV21-1 is termed a pseudogene. The CDR3 covers 18 residues. CDR3 sequence (DNA): TGTGCCAGCACCCCCCCTGTCCCGGGACAGAATTTGAACACTGAAGCTTTCTTT. Amino acid sequence: CASTPPVPGQNLNTEAFF.